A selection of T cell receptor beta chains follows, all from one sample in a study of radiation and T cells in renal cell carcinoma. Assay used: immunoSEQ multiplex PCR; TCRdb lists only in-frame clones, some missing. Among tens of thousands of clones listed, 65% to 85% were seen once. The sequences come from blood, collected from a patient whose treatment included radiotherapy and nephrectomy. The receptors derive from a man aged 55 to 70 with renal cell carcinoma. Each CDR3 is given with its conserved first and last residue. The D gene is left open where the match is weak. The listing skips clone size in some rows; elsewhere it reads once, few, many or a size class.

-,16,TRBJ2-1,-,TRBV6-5,CASSYLAMSSYNEQFF,TGTGCCAGCAGTTACTTAGCGATGAGCTCCTACAATGAGCAGTTCTTC
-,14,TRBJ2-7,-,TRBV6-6,CASSYSSRTDEQYF,TGTGCCAGCAGTTACTCGAGTAGAACAGACGAGCAGTACTTC
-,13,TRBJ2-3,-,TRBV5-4,CASSTPSTDTQYF,TGTGCCAGCAGCACGCCTAGCACAGATACGCAGTATTTT
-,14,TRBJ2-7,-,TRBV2,CASTVAFTSYEQYF,TGTGCCAGCACGGTGGCTTTCACCTCCTACGAGCAGTACTTC
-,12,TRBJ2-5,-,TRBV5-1,CASTRQQETQYF,TGCGCCAGCACCAGACAGCAAGAGACCCAGTACTTC
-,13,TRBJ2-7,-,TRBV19,CASSIGWRDEQYF,TGTGCCAGTAGTATAGGATGGCGTGACGAGCAGTACTTC
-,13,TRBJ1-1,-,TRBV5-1,CASSFRDNTEAFF,TGCGCCAGCAGCTTCAGGGACAACACTGAAGCTTTCTTT
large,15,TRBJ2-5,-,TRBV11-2,CASSPGGVWGETQYF,TGTGCCAGCAGCCCCGGGGGTGTGTGGGGAGAGACCCAGTACTTC
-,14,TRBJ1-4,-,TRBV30,CAWRGRQVGGKLFF,TGTGCCTGGAGGGGGAGACAGGTCGGCGGAAAACTGTTTTTT
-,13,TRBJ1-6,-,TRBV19,CASSILGSSPLHF,TGTGCCAGTAGTATTCTGGGTAGCTCACCCCTCCACTTT
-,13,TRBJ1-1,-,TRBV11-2,CASSLDRDTEAFF,TGTGCCAGCAGCTTAGACAGGGACACTGAAGCTTTCTTT
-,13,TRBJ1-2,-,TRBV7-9,CASSYAIDYGYTF,TGTGCCAGCAGCTACGCCATTGACTATGGCTACACCTTC
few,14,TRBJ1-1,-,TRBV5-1,CASSLLANVPEAFF,TGCGCCAGCAGCTTGTTAGCGAATGTACCTGAAGCTTTCTTT
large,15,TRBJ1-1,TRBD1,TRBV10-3,CAISESGTVNTEAFF,TGTGCCATCAGTGAGTCGGGGACAGTTAACACTGAAGCTTTCTTT
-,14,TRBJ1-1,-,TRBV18,CASSPQGFDTEAFF,TGTGCCAGCTCACCACAAGGGTTTGACACTGAAGCTTTCTTT
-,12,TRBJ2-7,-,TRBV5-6,CASSLLSGARYF,TGTGCCAGCAGCTTGTTATCAGGGGCTCGGTACTTC
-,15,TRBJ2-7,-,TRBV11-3,CASSLYGGGGYEQYF,TGTGCCAGCAGCTTGTATGGCGGTGGAGGCTACGAGCAGTACTTC
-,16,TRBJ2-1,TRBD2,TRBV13,CASSLVGLAASNEQFF,TGTGCCAGCAGCTTAGTGGGGCTAGCGGCTAGCAATGAGCAGTTCTTC
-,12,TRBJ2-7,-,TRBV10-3,CAISGGNYQQYF,TGTGCCATCAGCGGCGGGAACTATCAGCAGTACTTC
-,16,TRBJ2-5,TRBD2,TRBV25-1,CASSEGLAGLQETQYF,TGTGCCAGCAGTGAAGGACTAGCGGGACTACAAGAGACCCAGTACTTC
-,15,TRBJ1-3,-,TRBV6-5,CASRESGAAGNTIYF,TGTGCCAGCAGGGAGAGCGGGGCCGCCGGAAACACCATATATTTT
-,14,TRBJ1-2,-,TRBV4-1,CASSSPGWGGGYTF,TGCGCCAGCAGCTCCCCCGGGTGGGGTGGCGGCTACACCTTC
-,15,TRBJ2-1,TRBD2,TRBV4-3,CASSPLGGRWVEQFF,TGCGCCAGCAGCCCGCTGGGCGGGAGGTGGGTTGAGCAGTTCTTC
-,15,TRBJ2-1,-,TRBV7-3,CASSLRSSSYNEQFF,TGTGCCAGCAGCCTCAGGAGTAGCTCCTACAATGAGCAGTTCTTC
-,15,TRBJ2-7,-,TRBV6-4,CASSVIRFRGFEQYF,TGTGCCAGCAGTGTGATTCGGTTCCGCGGGTTCGAGCAGTACTTC
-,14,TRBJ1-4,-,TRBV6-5,CASSPQGGDEKLFF,TGTGCCAGCAGTCCCCAGGGAGGGGATGAAAAACTGTTTTTT
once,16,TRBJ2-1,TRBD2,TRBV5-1,CASSASSGSSYNEQFF,TGCGCCAGCAGCGCATCTAGCGGGAGCTCCTACAATGAGCAGTTCTTC
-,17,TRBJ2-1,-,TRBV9,CASSVEAVAVSYNEQFF,TGTGCCAGCAGCGTAGAAGCCGTAGCGGTCTCCTACAATGAGCAGTTCTTC
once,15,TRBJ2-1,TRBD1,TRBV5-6,CASGGTGRTYNEQFF,TGTGCCAGCGGGGGGACAGGGAGGACCTACAATGAGCAGTTCTTC
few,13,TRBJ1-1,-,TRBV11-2,CASSLEMNTEAFF,TGTGCCAGCAGTTTGGAGATGAACACTGAAGCTTTCTTT
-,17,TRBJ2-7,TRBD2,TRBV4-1,CASSQRLAGGEPYEQYF,TGCGCCAGCAGTCAACGACTAGCGGGAGGGGAGCCCTACGAGCAGTACTTC
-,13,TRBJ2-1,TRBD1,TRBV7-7,CASSRAGGNEQFF,TGTGCCAGCAGCCGGGCAGGGGGCAATGAGCAGTTCTTC
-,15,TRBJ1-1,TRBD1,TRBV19,CASSILTGTIMGAFF,TGTGCCAGTAGTATCCTGACAGGGACCATCATGGGAGCTTTCTTT
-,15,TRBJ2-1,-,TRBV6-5,CASSYSGPTYNEQFF,TGTGCCAGCAGTTACTCGGGCCCCACCTACAATGAGCAGTTCTTC
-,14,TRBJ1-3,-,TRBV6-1,CASSGVNSGNTIYF,TGTGCCAGCAGCGGGGTTAACTCTGGAAACACCATATATTTT
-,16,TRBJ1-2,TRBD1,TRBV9,CASSVTPLGQGRGYTF,TGTGCCAGCAGCGTTACCCCCCTCGGACAGGGTCGGGGCTACACCTTC
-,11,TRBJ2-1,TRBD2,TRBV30,CAWRGEGEQFF,TGTGCCTGGAGAGGGGAGGGTGAGCAGTTCTTC
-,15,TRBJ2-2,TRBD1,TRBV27,CASSPRDRGSGELFF,TGTGCCAGCAGTCCCCGGGACAGGGGGTCCGGGGAGCTGTTTTTT
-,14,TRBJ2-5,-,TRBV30,CAWSVGGSEETQYF,TGTGCCTGGAGTGTAGGTGGCTCTGAAGAGACCCAGTACTTC
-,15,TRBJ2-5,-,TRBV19,CASSLRGVRQETQYF,TGTGCCAGTAGTCTCAGGGGTGTACGGCAAGAGACCCAGTACTTC
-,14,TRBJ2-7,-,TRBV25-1,CASSESGAAYEQYF,TGTGCCAGCAGTGAATCGGGAGCGGCCTACGAGCAGTACTTC
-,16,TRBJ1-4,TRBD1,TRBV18,CASSPRQGARNEKLFF,TGTGCCAGCTCACCCCGACAGGGGGCGCGGAATGAAAAACTGTTTTTT
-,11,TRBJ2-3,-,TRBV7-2,CASSLGNTQYF,TGTGCCAGCAGCTTAGGGAATACGCAGTATTTT
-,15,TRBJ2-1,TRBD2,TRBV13,CASSTIGLADNEQFF,TGTGCCAGCAGCACCATTGGACTAGCCGACAATGAGCAGTTCTTC
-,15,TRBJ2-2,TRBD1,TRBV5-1,CASSLQDRDTGELFF,TGCGCCAGCAGCCTTCAGGACAGGGACACCGGGGAGCTGTTTTTT
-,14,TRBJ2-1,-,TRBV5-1,CASSLTDSYNEQFF,TGCGCCAGCAGCTTAACGGACTCCTACAATGAGCAGTTCTTC
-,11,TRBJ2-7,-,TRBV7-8,CAIGYAYEQYF,TGTGCCATTGGTTATGCCTACGAGCAGTACTTC
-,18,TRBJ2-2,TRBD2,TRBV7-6,CASSLGLAGGIETGELFF,TGTGCCAGCAGCTTAGGCCTAGCGGGAGGGATTGAGACCGGGGAGCTGTTTTTT
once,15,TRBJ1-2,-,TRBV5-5,CASRLGTNTNYGYTF,TGTGCCAGCAGACTAGGGACGAATACTAACTATGGCTACACCTTC